The 21 T cell receptor beta chains below come from one sample, sequenced in a study of blood T cells in healthy people across ages. The authors ran a second PCR of about 6 to 12 cycles using a sample-barcoded 5' primer and a J-beta primer mix. TCRdb reprocessed the 5' RACE reads with MiXCR, giving one entry per CDR3 protein. The sample consists of 1,800,000 or so distinct CDR3 sequences, 35% to 50% of them appearing once. Sequencing used blood. The receptor source for this set is a human donor in good health.

In this sample, this clonotype turned up once. The chain combines TRBV4-3 with TRBJ2-1; 10 nucleotides match TRBD1. The V and J ends lost 4 bases and 8 bases, in that order; junction bases with no gene match: 5. Germline-derived CDR1 and CDR2 are LGHNA and YSLEER. This CDR3 is 14 amino acids long. The CDR3, as DNA: TGCGCCAGCAGCCGTCTGACAGGGGGCGATGAGCAGTTCTTC. Translating it yields CASSRLTGGDEQFF.

The CDR3 protein is CASGPRQADTQYF. CDR3 coding DNA: TGTGCTAGTGGTCCCCGTCAGGCAGATACGCAGTATTTT. The chain joins TRBV12-5 to TRBJ2-3; D unclear. Trimming took 5 bases from V and 4 from J, leaving 10 bases between them. The CDR3 is 13 amino acids. CDR1 is LGHNT, CDR2 FRNRAP, per germline.

The chain links TRBV25-1 to TRBJ2-5; either TRBD1 or TRBD2 may supply D (5 bases each). The DNA end lines up better with TRBJ2-7; the J call may be wrong. Per germline, CDR1 MGHDK and CDR2 SYGVNS. The CDR3 runs 16 residues. CDR3 loop: CASTGWSGTVVYEQYF. CDR3 DNA: TGTGCCAGCACGGGGTGGTCCGGGACCGTTGTGTACGAGCAGTACTTC.

This clonotype was seen more than once but under ten times. The chain couples TRBV15 to TRBJ2-3; TRBD2 agrees at 7 bases. The J segment lost 4 bases and the V segment lost 8 bases, leaving 9 bases of the junction unmatched. Germline V gene lookup returns CDR1 LNHNV and CDR2 YYDKDF (reference sequence). CDR3 length: 14 residues. The chain's CDR3 is CATGANGGSDTQYF. CDR3 coding DNA: TGTGCCACCGGTGCGAACGGGGGGTCAGATACGCAGTATTTT.

The chain links TRBV12-5 to TRBJ2-2; no reliable D call. Germline CDR1 reads LGHNT; CDR2 reads FRNRAP. Trimming pared 3 bases from V and 10 bases from J, leaving 24 bases between. This CDR3 spans 17 amino acids. The CDR3 nucleotides read TGTGCTAGTGGTTTCTCCTCTGGGATGCGCTCGGGTCTGGAGCTGTTTTTT. This sequence encodes CASGFSSGMRSGLELFF.

With respect to this clonotype: Just one base apart from a much larger clone, this may be a read error. The rearrangement uses TRBV7-2 and TRBJ2-3; TRBD2 matches 11 bases. Germline V gene sequence: CDR1 SGHTA, CDR2 FQGNSA. CDR3 length equals 15 residues. CDR3 amino acids: CASSSGTSGSDAQYF. The DNA of the CDR3 is TGTGCCAGCAGCTCCGGGACTAGCGGTTCAGATGCGCAGTATTTT.

The V call is TRBV19, the J call TRBJ1-5; 7 bases align to TRBD1. The CDR3 runs 14 residues. CDR1 is LNHDA and CDR2 is SQIVND in the germline V gene (reference sequence). V lost 9 bases and J lost 6; bases outside the gene matches: 11. CDR3: CASTFLGGFQPQHF. The CDR3, as DNA: TGTGCCAGCACCTTTTTAGGGGGCTTTCAGCCCCAGCATTTT. The whole variable domain, remainder taken from reference TRBV19 and TRBJ1-5, is DGGITQSPKYLFRKEGQNVTLSCEQNLNHDAMYWYRQDPGQGLRLIYYSQIVNDFQKGDIAEGYSVSREKKESFPLTVTSAQKNPTAFYLCASTFLGGFQPQHFGDGTRLSIL.

This clonotype has ten or more counts. This sequence joins TRBV15 and TRBJ2-5; 7 bases map to TRBD1. V trimming: 3 bases; J trimming: 1 base; junction bases outside the gene matches: 8. The CDR3 is made up of 16 amino acids. Germline V gene sequence: CDR1 LNHNV, CDR2 YYDKDF (reference sequence). The CDR3 coding sequence is TGTGCCACCAGCAGCGGCCAGGACAGGCTCCAAGAGACCCAGTACTTC. It specifies CATSSGQDRLQETQYF. The variable domain in full, with the rest retrieved from reference TRBV15 and TRBJ2-5, is DAMVIQNPRYQVTQFGKPVTLSCSQTLNHNVMYWYQQKSSQAPKLLFHYYDKDFNNEADTPDNFQSRRPNTSFCFLDIRSPGLGDTAMYLCATSSGQDRLQETQYFGPGTRLLVL.

J is TRBJ2-2 and V is TRBV20-1, with D possibly matching TRBD1 (6 bases). CDR3 length equals 12 residues. Trimming pared 6 bases from V and 6 bases from J, leaving 11 bases between. From germline, CDR1 is DFQATT and CDR2 SNEGSKA (reference sequence). The CDR3 DNA reads TGCAGTGCGCTGACAGGCCCCGGGGAGCTGTTTTTT. Amino acids: CSALTGPGELFF.

This clonotype showed up many times. The chain recombines TRBV4-1 with TRBJ1-2; no clear D. This CDR3 comprises 15 residues. Germline V gene data show CDR1 as MGHRA and CDR2 as YSYEKL. V dropped 2 bases and J dropped 0 bases, with 10 bases sitting between them. The CDR3 here is CASSQRGNPNYGYTF. The CDR3 coding sequence is TGCGCCAGCAGCCAACGGGGTAACCCTAACTATGGCTACACCTTC.

This chain joins TRBV3-1 and TRBJ2-1; D assignment may be TRBD1 or TRBD2 (7 bases each). Germline CDR1 LGHDT, CDR2 YNNKEL (reference sequence). V lost 2 bases to trimming and J lost 11 bases, with 22 bases between them. This CDR3 has 16 amino acids. The CDR3 loop is CASSQRREGAGAKQFF. The CDR3 coding sequence is TGTGCCAGCAGCCAAAGAAGGGAGGGGGCAGGGGCAAAGCAGTTCTTC.

The sample holds a few counts of this clonotype. The rearrangement joins TRBV4-2 to TRBJ2-7; D ambiguous. Between the trimmed V and J ends, which lost 1 base and 5 bases, there was a span of 15 bases. Germline V lookup: CDR1 LGHNA, CDR2 YNFKEQ. CDR3 length: 15 residues. Here the CDR3 DNA reads TGTGCCAGCAGCCAAGGTGATCGTGCTCAGCACGAGCAGTACTTC. This sequence encodes CASSQGDRAQHEQYF.

DNA for the CDR3: TGCAGCGTTGTTGGCCCCTCGGGTCACACCATATATTTT. This encodes CSVVGPSGHTIYF. The chain combines TRBV29-1 with TRBJ1-3; D not resolved. The CDR3 is made up of 13 amino acids. V was trimmed by 4 bases and J by 8 bases, leaving 15 bases between them. The V gene's germline CDR1 is SQVTM and CDR2 ANQGSEA.

This clonotype was detected a few times. The chain carries TRBV2 and TRBJ2-1; D uncertain. CDR3 length equals 13 residues. Germline V gene data show CDR1 as SNHLY and CDR2 as FYNNEI. Deletions cut 2 bases from V and 3 bases from J, with 5 bases between. The CDR3 spells CASSENRYNEQFF. DNA for the CDR3: TGTGCCAGCAGTGAAAACCGCTACAATGAGCAGTTCTTC.

The chain has TRBV18 and TRBJ1-2; D gene ambiguous. This CDR3 has 15 residues. V shed 2 bases and J shed 7 bases, with 17 bases lying between them. The germline V gene encodes CDR1 KGHSH and CDR2 LQKENI. In DNA form, the CDR3 reads TGTGCCAGCTCACCAACAGTAATCCGGGCGGCTGGCTACACCTTC. This gives the protein CASSPTVIRAAGYTF.

The CDR3 DNA follows: TGTGCCAGCTCATCGACCCGGGACAGGGGTAGCAATCAGCCCCAGCATTTT. It yields the protein CASSSTRDRGSNQPQHF. The chain links TRBV18 to TRBJ1-5; 10 nucleotides align to TRBD1. V shed 5 bases and J 0 bases; nucleotides not matched to a gene: 7. This CDR3 contains 17 residues. Germline assignment: CDR1 KGHSH and CDR2 LQKENI.

The chain has TRBV7-8 and TRBJ2-3; 16 bases match TRBD2. V was clipped by 3 bases and J by 8 bases; unmatched bases: 11. Germline V gene sequence: CDR1 SGHVS, CDR2 FQNEAQ. The CDR3 loop spans 18 amino acids. As DNA, the CDR3 is TGTGCCAGCAGCTTGACAACCGGGACTAGCGGGGGGGCAAGTACGCAGTATTTT. Its protein product is CASSLTTGTSGGASTQYF. Based on the CDR3 plus reference TRBV7-8 and TRBJ2-3, the full variable domain is GAGVSQSPRYKVAKRGQDVALRCDPISGHVSLFWYQQALGQGPEFLTYFQNEAQLDKSGLPSDRFFAERPEGSVSTLKIQRTQQEDSAVYLCASSLTTGTSGGASTQYFGPGTRLTVL.

About this clonotype: One end of the junction varies from germline; a read error may be responsible. V and J are TRBV4-3 and TRBJ2-1; D is unclear. This CDR3 is 13 amino acids long. The V gene's germline CDR1 is LGHNA and CDR2 YSLEER. The CDR3 loop is CTSSQDGRNEQFF. CDR3 coding DNA: TGCACCAGCAGCCAAGATGGTAGAAATGAGCAGTTCTTC.

This clonotype was seen a handful of times. V gene TRBV4-3 combines with J gene TRBJ2-3; no reliable D call. Germline V gene lookup returns CDR1 LGHNA and CDR2 YSLEER. The CDR3 contains 15 residues. The V gene lost 0 bases and the J gene lost 2 bases, with 9 bases spanning the gap. The CDR3 sequence: CASSQDSGHTDTQYF. Here the CDR3 DNA reads TGCGCCAGCAGCCAAGATTCCGGGCACACAGATACGCAGTATTTT.

This clonotype appeared many times. The chain joins TRBV7-2 to TRBJ2-5; D possibly corresponds to TRBD1 (5 bases). Trimming took 1 base from V and 5 from J, leaving 11 bases between them. Germline CDR1 reads SGHTA; CDR2 reads FQGNSA. The CDR3 is 14 amino acids. The CDR3 nucleotides read TGTGCCAGCAGCTTAGGAAGGGGTGGTGAGACCCAGTACTTC. Its translation: CASSLGRGGETQYF.

This clonotype has more than one count but fewer than ten. The chain uses TRBV13 and TRBJ2-3; 7 nucleotides line up with TRBD2. The CDR3 is 14 residues long. With V trimmed by 1 base and J by 6 bases, 4 bases remained unmatched. Per the germline V gene, CDR1 is PRHDT and CDR2 is FYEKMQ (reference sequence). The CDR3 reads CASSLVLRGDTQYF. DNA for the CDR3: TGTGCCAGCAGCTTAGTCTTGCGGGGGGATACGCAGTATTTT.